This T cell receptor (beta chain) was sequenced during a study of blood T cell repertoires in COVID-19 (dated by TCRdb to the early 2020s). Regarding the study in general: Samples from collaborators originated in the United States, Italy and Spain and spanned both the acute and convalescent phases of COVID-19. Deeply sampled blood TCRbeta repertoires from subjects exposed to, actively infected with, or recovered from COVID-19 were included in the dataset. The material from the prospective study consisted of cDNA or gDNA derived from T cells, B-cell-depleted T cells, or PBMCs. The samples were drawn from two sources: the first 160 participants of the ongoing ImmuneRACE study, and fewer than 1,500 subjects contributed by 6 global collaborators. Where HLA class I and class II types were available, the types were taken from metadata supplied by the sample provider, not from assay-based typing. The repertoires were released in a freely available public database meant as a resource for research on the immune response to SARS-CoV-2. A de-identified subject ID, COVID-19 status, age in years and sex were almost always included in the sample metadata.

Including cysteine and phenylalanine, the CDR3 has 15 amino acids. Only CDR3 DNA is held: 45 bases, read in frame from base 1. As encoded in the germline V gene (reference sequence), CDR1 is LGHDT while CDR2 is YNNKEL. Trimming accounts for 0 bases at V and 12 bases at J, while the number of junction bases matched to no gene is 7. Note on this clone: This clone's antigen is unknown. It has no much larger one-base neighbor in the sample; base qualities were not kept.

Participants in the prospective study were enrolled through a virtual design, were aged 18 to 89 years, and lived in 24 United States geographic areas. To assign participants to cohorts, the prospective study relied on clinical history that participants themselves reported in a screening survey and a study questionnaire. Recovered participants in ImmuneRACE Cohort 3 were defined as having two consecutive negative NP/OP PCR tests, clearance from a healthcare professional, or resolution of symptoms. Mobile phlebotomists in the prospective study collected whole blood, serum and a nasopharyngeal or oropharyngeal swab from every participant. Prospective study participants could optionally give additional blood draws and questionnaires over a 2-month period. Before DNA extraction, prospective study blood samples were shipped either frozen or at room temperature. TCRbeta CDR3 regions were amplified from genomic DNA by means of the immunoSEQ Assay, a bias-controlled multiplex PCR. On the authors' methods: Nucleated cell counts per sample were estimated from amplification of reference gene primers within the assay. Sequence reads were collapsed and filtered to measure the absolute abundance of every unique TCRbeta CDR3 rearrangement. For each sample, productive Simpson clonality was calculated as the square root of Simpson's diversity index across productive rearrangements. TCRdb obtained this table from immuneACCESS and retained in-frame rearrangements with V and J assigned. These tables miss some clones; where compared with another copy, unresolved V genes account for less than half of the shortfall, and the remainder is unexplained. The V and J calls and clone size come from that table; D and trimming were worked out from the DNA. The sample records roughly 400,000 clones, less than 95% of which are singletons. Of the sample, 0.55% to 0.75% falls within the top ten clones.

On the study overall, not on this receptor specifically: The amount of clinical and demographic metadata varied by source and participant and was provided uncurated.

The TCR was taken from a man aged 18-30 years who had recovered from COVID-19. The chain joins TRBV3-1 (or the pseudogene TRBV3-2) to TRBJ2-1, with 11 middle bases fitting TRBD2. The sequenced sample consisted of PBMCs or T cells enriched from blood (not recorded which). Here the CDR3 is given as CASSQETSGAAGQFF. The sequenced DNA: TGTGCCAGCAGCCAAGAGACTAGCGGGGCCGCGGGGCAGTTCTTC.